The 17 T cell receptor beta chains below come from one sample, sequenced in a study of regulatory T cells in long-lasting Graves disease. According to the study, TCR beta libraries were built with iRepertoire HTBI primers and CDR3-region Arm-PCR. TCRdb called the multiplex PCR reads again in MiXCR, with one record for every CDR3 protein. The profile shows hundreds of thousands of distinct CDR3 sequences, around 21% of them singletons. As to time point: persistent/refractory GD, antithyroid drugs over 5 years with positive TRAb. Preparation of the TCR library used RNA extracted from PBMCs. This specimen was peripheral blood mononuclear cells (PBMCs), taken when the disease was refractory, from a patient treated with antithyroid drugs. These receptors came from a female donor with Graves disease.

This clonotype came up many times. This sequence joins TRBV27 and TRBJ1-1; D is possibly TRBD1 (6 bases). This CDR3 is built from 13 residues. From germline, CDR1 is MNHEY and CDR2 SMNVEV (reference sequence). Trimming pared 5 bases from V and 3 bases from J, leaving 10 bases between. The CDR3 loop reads CASSVDSYTEAFF. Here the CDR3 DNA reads TGTGCCAGCAGTGTGGACAGCTACACTGAAGCTTTCTTT.

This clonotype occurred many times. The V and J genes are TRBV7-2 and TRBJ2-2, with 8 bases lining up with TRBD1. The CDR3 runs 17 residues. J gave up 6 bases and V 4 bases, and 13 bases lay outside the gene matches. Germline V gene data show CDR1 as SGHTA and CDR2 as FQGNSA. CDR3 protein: CASSSRQPLTGAGELFF. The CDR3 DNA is TGTGCCAGCAGCTCGAGACAACCGCTGACAGGGGCCGGGGAGCTGTTTTTT.

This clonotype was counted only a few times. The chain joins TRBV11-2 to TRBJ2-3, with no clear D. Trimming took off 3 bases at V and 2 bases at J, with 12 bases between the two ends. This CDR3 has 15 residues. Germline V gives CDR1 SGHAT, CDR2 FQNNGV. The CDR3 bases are TGTGCCAGCAGCTTTGGACCTGATTACACAGATACGCAGTATTTT. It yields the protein CASSFGPDYTDTQYF.

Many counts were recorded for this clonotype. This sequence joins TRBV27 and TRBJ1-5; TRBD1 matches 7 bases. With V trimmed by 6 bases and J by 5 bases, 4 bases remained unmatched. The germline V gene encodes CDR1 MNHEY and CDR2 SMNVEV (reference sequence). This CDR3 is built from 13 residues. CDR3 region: CASSPGGDQPQHF. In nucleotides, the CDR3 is TGTGCCAGCAGCCCAGGGGGAGATCAGCCCCAGCATTTT.

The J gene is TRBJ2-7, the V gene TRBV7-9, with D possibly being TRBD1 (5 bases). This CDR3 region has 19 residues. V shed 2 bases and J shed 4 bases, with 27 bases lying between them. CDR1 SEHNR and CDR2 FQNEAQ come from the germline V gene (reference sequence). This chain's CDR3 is CASSLWGLHGETSIYEQYF. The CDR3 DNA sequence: TGTGCCAGCAGCTTATGGGGCTTACACGGCGAGACATCTATTTACGAGCAGTACTTC.

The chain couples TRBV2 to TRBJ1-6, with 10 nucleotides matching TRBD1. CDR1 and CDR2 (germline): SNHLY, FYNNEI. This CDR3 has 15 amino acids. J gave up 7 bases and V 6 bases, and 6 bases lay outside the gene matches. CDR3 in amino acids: CASSRDRGRNSPLHF. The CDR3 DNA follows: TGTGCCAGCAGCCGGGACAGGGGACGGAATTCACCCCTCCACTTT.

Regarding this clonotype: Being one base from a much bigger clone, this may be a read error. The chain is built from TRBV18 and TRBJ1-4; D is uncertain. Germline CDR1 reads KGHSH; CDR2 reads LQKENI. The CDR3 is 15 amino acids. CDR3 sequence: CASPPHVWTNEKLFF. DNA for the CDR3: TGTGCCAGCCCACCACATGTCTGGACTAATGAAAAACTGTTTTTT.

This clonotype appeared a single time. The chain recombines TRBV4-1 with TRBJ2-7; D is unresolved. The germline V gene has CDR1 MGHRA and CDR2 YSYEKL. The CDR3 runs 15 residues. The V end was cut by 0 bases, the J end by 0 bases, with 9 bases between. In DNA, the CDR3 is TGCGCCAGCAGCCAAGAAGCAGCGTACTCCTACGAGCAGTACTTC. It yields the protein CASSQEAAYSYEQYF.

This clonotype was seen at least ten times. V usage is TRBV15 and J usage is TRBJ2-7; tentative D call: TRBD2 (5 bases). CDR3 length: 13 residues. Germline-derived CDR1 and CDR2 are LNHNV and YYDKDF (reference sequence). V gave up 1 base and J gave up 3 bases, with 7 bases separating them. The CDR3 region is CATSRAGDYEQYF. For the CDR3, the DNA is TGTGCCACCAGCAGAGCCGGGGACTACGAGCAGTACTTC.

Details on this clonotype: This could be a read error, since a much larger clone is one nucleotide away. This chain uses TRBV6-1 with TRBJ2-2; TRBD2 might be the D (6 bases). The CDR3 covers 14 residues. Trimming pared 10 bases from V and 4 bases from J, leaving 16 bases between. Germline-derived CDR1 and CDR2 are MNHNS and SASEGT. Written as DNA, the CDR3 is TGTGCCACCCTCGCGGGGAGAGCCACCGGGGAGCTGTTTTTT. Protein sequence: CATLAGRATGELFF.

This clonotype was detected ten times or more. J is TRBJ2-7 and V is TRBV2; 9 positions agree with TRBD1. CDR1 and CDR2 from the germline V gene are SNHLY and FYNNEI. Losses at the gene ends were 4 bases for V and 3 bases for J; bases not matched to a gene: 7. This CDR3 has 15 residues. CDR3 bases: TGTGCCAGCAGTGTGCCGGGACAGGGATACTACGAGCAGTACTTC. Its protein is CASSVPGQGYYEQYF.

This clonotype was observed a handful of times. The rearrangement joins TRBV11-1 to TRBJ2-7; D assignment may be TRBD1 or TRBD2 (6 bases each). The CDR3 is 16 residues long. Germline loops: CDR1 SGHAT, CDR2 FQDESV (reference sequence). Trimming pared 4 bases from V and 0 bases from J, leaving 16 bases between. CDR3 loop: CASSYRTAGPSYEQYF. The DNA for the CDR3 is TGTGCCAGCAGCTATCGGACAGCGGGTCCCTCCTACGAGCAGTACTTC.

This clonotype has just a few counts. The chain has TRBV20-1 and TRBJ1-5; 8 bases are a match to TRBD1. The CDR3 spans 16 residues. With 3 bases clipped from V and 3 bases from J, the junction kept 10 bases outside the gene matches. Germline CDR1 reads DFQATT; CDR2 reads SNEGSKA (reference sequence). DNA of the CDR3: TGCAGTGCTAGGGCCGACAGGGGAAGAGACAATCAGCCCCAGCATTTT. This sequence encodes CSARADRGRDNQPQHF.

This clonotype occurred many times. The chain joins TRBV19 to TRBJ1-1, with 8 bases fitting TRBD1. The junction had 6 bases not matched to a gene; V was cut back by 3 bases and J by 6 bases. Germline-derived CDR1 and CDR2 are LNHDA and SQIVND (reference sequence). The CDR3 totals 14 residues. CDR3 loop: CASSIQGTGAEAFF. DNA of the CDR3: TGTGCCAGTAGTATTCAGGGGACAGGAGCTGAAGCTTTCTTT.

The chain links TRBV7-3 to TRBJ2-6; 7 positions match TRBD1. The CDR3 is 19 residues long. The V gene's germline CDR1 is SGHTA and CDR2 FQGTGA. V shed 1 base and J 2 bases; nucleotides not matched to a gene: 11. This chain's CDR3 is CASSLNPGTELPGANVLTF. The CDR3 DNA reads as TGTGCCAGCAGCTTAAACCCCGGGACAGAGCTCCCTGGGGCCAACGTCCTGACTTTC.

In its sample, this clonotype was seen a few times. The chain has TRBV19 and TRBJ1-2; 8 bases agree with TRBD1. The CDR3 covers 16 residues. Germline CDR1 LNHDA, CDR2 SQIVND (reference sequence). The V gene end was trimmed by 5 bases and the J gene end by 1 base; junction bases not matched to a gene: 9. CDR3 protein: CASSAGGEKSNYGYTF. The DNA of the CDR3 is TGTGCCAGTAGTGCAGGGGGCGAAAAAAGTAACTATGGCTACACCTTC.

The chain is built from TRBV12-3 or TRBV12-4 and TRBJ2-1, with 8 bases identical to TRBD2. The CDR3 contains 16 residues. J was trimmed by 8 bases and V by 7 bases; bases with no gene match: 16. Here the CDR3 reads CASISGSGSFVDEQFF. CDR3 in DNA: TGTGCCAGCATCAGCGGGAGCGGGAGTTTCGTAGATGAGCAGTTCTTC.